A single sample gave rise to the 17 T cell receptor beta chains below, sequenced in a study of early T cells in non-severe SARS-CoV-2 infection. TCRdb fed the 5' RACE reads into MiXCR, producing one record per CDR3 protein. The profile shows about 58,000 distinct CDR3 sequences, around 12% of them singletons. The specimen sequenced was whole blood. The source is an adult who was a healthcare worker with PCR-confirmed SARS-CoV-2 infection or an uninfected control (not recorded which).

In its sample, this clonotype was seen a few times. The genes are TRBV28 and TRBJ2-6; tentatively, D is TRBD1 (6 bases). Between the trimmed V and J ends, which lost 5 bases and 0 bases, there was a span of 8 bases. This CDR3 has 15 residues. CDR1 and CDR2 (germline): MDHEN, SYDVKM. CDR3 loop: CASSGQLSGANVLTF. The CDR3 nucleotides are TGTGCCAGCAGTGGACAGCTCTCTGGGGCCAACGTCCTGACTTTC.

The V call is TRBV11-1, the J call TRBJ2-2; 12 nucleotides line up with TRBD2. The J segment lost 3 bases and the V segment lost 6 bases, leaving 8 bases of the junction unmatched. Germline CDR1 and CDR2: SGHAT and FQDESV (reference sequence). The CDR3 sequence is 17 residues long. This CDR3 reads CASSRGTSGFYTGELFF. Written as DNA, the CDR3 is TGTGCCAGCAGTCGGGGGACTAGCGGGTTCTACACCGGGGAGCTGTTTTTT.

This clonotype appeared many times. The chain recombines TRBV12-3 or TRBV12-4 with TRBJ1-5; D uncertain. V was trimmed by 4 bases and J by 1 base, leaving 17 bases between them. CDR3 length: 17 residues. CDR3 protein: CASSSRRGSGSNQPQHF. Written as DNA, the CDR3 is TGTGCCAGCAGTTCGAGACGAGGGAGCGGGAGCAATCAGCCCCAGCATTTT.

This clonotype showed up just a few times. CDR3 in DNA: TGTGCCAGCAGCTTAGAGGCCGGCGCGAATGAAAAACTGTTTTTT. Its translation: CASSLEAGANEKLFF. The J gene is TRBJ1-4, the V gene TRBV7-2, with unresolved D. CDR3 length: 15 residues. Germline V gene lookup returns CDR1 SGHTA and CDR2 FQGNSA. V dropped 1 base and J dropped 5 bases, with 11 bases sitting between them.

This clonotype was recorded a few times. The CDR3 reads CASSLRGQGKDTQYF. As DNA, the CDR3 is TGCGCCAGCAGCTTGAGAGGACAGGGGAAAGATACGCAGTATTTT. This rearrangement joins TRBV5-1 to TRBJ2-3; 9 nucleotides align to TRBD1. Germline CDR1 is SGHRS and CDR2 is YFSETQ. This CDR3 contains 15 residues. V was pared by 1 base and J by 5 bases, with 5 bases of the junction left unmatched.

This clonotype was counted ten times or more. CDR3 sequence: CASSFSQVDQPQHF. As DNA, the CDR3 is TGTGCCAGCAGTTTCAGCCAAGTGGATCAGCCCCAGCATTTT. V is TRBV28 and J is TRBJ1-5; D uncertain. CDR1 and CDR2 from the germline V gene are MDHEN and SYDVKM. Trimming took 3 bases from V and 5 from J, leaving 11 bases between them. The CDR3 is made up of 14 amino acids. Full variable domain (missing parts from reference TRBV28 and TRBJ1-5): DVKVTQSSRYLVKRTGEKVFLECVQDMDHENMFWYRQDPGLGLRLIYFSYDVKMKEKGDIPEGYSVSREKKERFSLILESASTNQTSMYLCASSFSQVDQPQHFGDGTRLSIL.

This clonotype was picked up many times. This chain joins TRBV7-9 and TRBJ2-2; a weak D match, TRBD1 (5 bases). Germline lookup yields CDR1 SEHNR and CDR2 FQNEAQ (reference sequence). Deletions cut 7 bases from V and 7 bases from J, with 10 bases between. The CDR3 is made up of 12 amino acids. The chain's CDR3 is CASKSQGGELFF. DNA of the CDR3: TGTGCCAGCAAGTCTCAGGGCGGGGAGCTGTTTTTT.

V is TRBV6-6 and J is TRBJ2-1; TRBD2 matches 8 bases. The CDR3 sequence is 15 residues long. Germline V lookup: CDR1 MNHNY, CDR2 SVGAGI (reference sequence). V was pared by 6 bases and J by 2 bases, with 6 bases of the junction left unmatched. CDR3 in DNA: TGTGCCAGCAGCTTCAGCGGGAGTGCCTACAATGAGCAGTTCTTC. It translates to CASSFSGSAYNEQFF.

In its sample, this clonotype was seen a few times. The chain carries TRBV6-5 and TRBJ2-7; no reliable D call. The CDR3 covers 15 residues. The germline gives CDR1 MNHEY, CDR2 SVGAGI. V lost 2 bases, J lost 2 bases, and 13 bases lay in between. CDR3 loop: CASSYGPPKAYEQYF. The CDR3 nucleotides read TGTGCCAGCAGTTACGGTCCCCCGAAAGCCTACGAGCAGTACTTC.

Only a few counts were recorded for this clonotype. The rearrangement links TRBV27 to TRBJ2-5, with D possibly TRBD1 on 6 matching bases. V dropped 5 bases and J dropped 7 bases, with 17 bases sitting between them. Germline V gives CDR1 MNHEY, CDR2 SMNVEV (reference sequence). The CDR3 contains 14 residues. The CDR3 nucleotides are TGTGCCAGCAGTACGAACAGGGTGTTCCGGACCCAGTACTTC. It codes for CASSTNRVFRTQYF.

The chain employs TRBV27 and TRBJ2-3, with D perhaps matching TRBD2 (5 bases). V lost 10 bases, J lost 1 base, and 12 bases lay in between. This CDR3 has 13 residues. Per germline, CDR1 MNHEY and CDR2 SMNVEV (reference sequence). This chain's CDR3 is CAIRELGTDTQYF. CDR3 bases: TGTGCCATCCGGGAACTCGGCACAGATACGCAGTATTTT.

The genes are TRBV20-1 and TRBJ1-2, with 7 bases that match TRBD1. The trim removed 1 base at V and 3 bases at J, leaving 8 bases unmatched. Germline CDR1 reads DFQATT; CDR2 reads SNEGSKA (reference sequence). This CDR3 region has 15 residues. This CDR3 is CSARGYPGGDYGYTF. CDR3 bases: TGCAGTGCTAGAGGTTACCCAGGGGGGGACTATGGCTACACCTTC.

This clonotype was observed many times. V gene TRBV7-9 combines with J gene TRBJ2-1; D not certain. V was pared by 4 bases and J by 8 bases, with 9 bases between. From germline, CDR1 is SEHNR and CDR2 FQNEAQ (reference sequence). The CDR3 runs 12 residues. The CDR3, as DNA: TGTGCCAGCAGCTCCCGTATGGATGAGCAGTTCTTC. Its translation is CASSSRMDEQFF.

V gene TRBV29-1 combines with J gene TRBJ2-7, with 8 bases matching TRBD2. The length of the CDR3 is 15 residues. Trimming at V came to 6 bases and at J to 2 bases, leaving 12 bases not matched to a gene. Germline V CDR1 and CDR2: SQVTM, ANQGSEA. Written as DNA, the CDR3 is TGCAGCGTCAGCGGGGGCGGGAGAAGGACCTACGAGCAGTACTTC. It is translated as CSVSGGGRRTYEQYF.

This clonotype was seen more than once but under ten times. The J gene is TRBJ2-5, the V gene TRBV7-8; D ambiguous. The V end lost 1 base, the J end lost 1 base, and 16 bases lay between the germline ends. The CDR3 extends over 17 amino acids. The germline V gene has CDR1 SGHVS and CDR2 FQNEAQ. This CDR3 is CASSLVTRATPQETQYF. For the CDR3, the DNA is TGTGCCAGCAGCTTAGTTACGAGAGCCACTCCCCAAGAGACCCAGTACTTC.

In this sample, this clonotype turned up a few times. CDR3 in amino acids: CASSPFGAGVKNIQYF. In DNA form, the CDR3 reads TGTGCCAGCAGCCCCTTTGGGGCGGGAGTCAAAAACATTCAGTACTTC. The genes are TRBV7-9 and TRBJ2-4; 7 nucleotides agree with TRBD2. The CDR3 sequence is 16 residues long. With 5 bases clipped from V and 3 bases from J, the junction kept 10 bases outside the gene matches. Germline V gene data show CDR1 as SEHNR and CDR2 as FQNEAQ (reference sequence).

The chain links TRBV3-1 to TRBJ2-4; TRBD2 might be the D (6 bases). The germline V gene has CDR1 LGHDT and CDR2 YNNKEL (reference sequence). The CDR3 covers 14 residues. The V gene lost 2 bases and the J gene lost 9 bases, with 14 bases spanning the gap. The CDR3 DNA follows: TGTGCCAGCAGCCAATCGAACGGGAGATTCATTCAGTACTTC. Its protein product is CASSQSNGRFIQYF.